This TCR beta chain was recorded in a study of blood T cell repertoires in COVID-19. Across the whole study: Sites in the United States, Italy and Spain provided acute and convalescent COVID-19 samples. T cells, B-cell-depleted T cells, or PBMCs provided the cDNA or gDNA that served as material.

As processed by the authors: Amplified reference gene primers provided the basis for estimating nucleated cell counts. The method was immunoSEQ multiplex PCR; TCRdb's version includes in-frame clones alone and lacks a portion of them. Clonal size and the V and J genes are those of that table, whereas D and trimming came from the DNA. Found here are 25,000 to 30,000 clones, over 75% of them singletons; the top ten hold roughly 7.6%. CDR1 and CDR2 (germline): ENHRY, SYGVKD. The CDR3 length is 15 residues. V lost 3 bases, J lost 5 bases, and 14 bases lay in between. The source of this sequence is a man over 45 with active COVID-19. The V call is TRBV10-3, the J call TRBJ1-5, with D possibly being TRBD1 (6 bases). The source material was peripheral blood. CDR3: CAISEGRGDYQPQHF. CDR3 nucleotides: TGTGCCATCAGTGAAGGGAGGGGGGATTATCAGCCCCAGCATTTT.